This paragraph reports one T cell receptor (beta chain). What it recognizes is unknown. The sample comes from a study of regulatory T cells in long-lasting Graves disease. Study findings and constraints: The persistent group shared about 2,500 public clonotypes, more than the 950 to 1,000 shared by new patients. Compared with new cases, persistent Graves' patients showed reduced TCR diversity.

The germline V gene encodes CDR1 KGHSH and CDR2 LQKENI. V was pared by 6 bases and J by 4 bases, with 13 bases of the junction left unmatched. The CDR3 extends over 17 amino acids. Described time point: newly diagnosed GD, antithyroid drugs for less than 3 months. Scientists built the TCR library using RNA that was extracted from PBMCs. The collection involved drawing around 8.5 milliliters of peripheral blood into EDTA tubes. Libraries of TCR beta came from iRepertoire HTBI primers plus Arm-PCR of CDR3 regions. Via MiXCR, TCRdb re-called the multiplex PCR reads, giving one row per CDR3 protein. The table records 520,000 or so distinct CDR3 sequences, 12% of them present only once. The data also belong to a second study, concerning T cells in Graves' hyperthyroidism and ophthalmopathy.

This receptor was obtained from a woman in her twenties or thirties with Graves disease. The starting material was peripheral blood mononuclear cells (PBMCs), obtained at new diagnosis, from a patient treated with antithyroid drugs. This sequence joins TRBV18 and TRBJ2-1, with 9 bases identical to TRBD1. CDR3 DNA: TGTGCCAGCTCTACATACCTGGGGACAGGGAAGTACAATGAGCAGTTCTTC. Its translation is CASSTYLGTGKYNEQFF.